This entry describes one T cell receptor beta chain. The germline CDR1 and CDR2 sequences are SGHVS and FQNEAQ. The V end was cut by 9 bases, the J end by 0 bases, with 15 bases between. This CDR3 is 15 amino acids long. The sample originates from a study of blood T cell repertoires in COVID-19. At the level of the study: Samples of COVID-19 (acute and convalescent) were obtained from the United States, Italy and Spain. T cells, B-cell-depleted T cells, or PBMCs provided the cDNA or gDNA that served as material.

Per the study methods: Researchers report that nucleated cell counts were estimated from reference gene primer amplification. Measured with immunoSEQ multiplex PCR; TCRdb has only the in-frame clones, and not every one. That table supplies the V and J calls and clone size; D and trimming were determined from the DNA. The sample includes about 190,000 clones, around 83% seen only once; the top ten take under 7.5%. The sequence was collected from a woman between 40 and 55 years old with acute or convalescent COVID-19. The chain links TRBV7-8 to TRBJ2-1; D is unclear. The sample was peripheral blood. The CDR3 loop reads CASSMQRVSYNEQFF. The CDR3 DNA follows: TGTGCCAGTTCAATGCAACGGGTCTCCTACAATGAGCAGTTCTTC.